The 32 T cell receptor beta chains listed next were all sequenced from one sample in a study of T-cell memory formation after mild COVID-19. TCRdb analysed the 5' RACE reads with MiXCR anew, one entry per CDR3 protein. The sample contains roughly 300,000 distinct CDR3 sequences, 15% to 20% of which appear only once. What was sequenced was PBMCs or a T cell subset sorted from them (not recorded which). All receptors derive from a man aged 18 to 30 who had mild COVID-19 (a few samples of this study predate the infection). Cell type and time point are not known.

The chain recombines TRBV3-1 with TRBJ1-1, with D perhaps TRBD1 (5 bases). Trimming took off 0 bases at V and 5 bases at J, with 10 bases between the two ends. The CDR3 runs 14 residues. The germline CDR1 and CDR2 sequences are LGHDT and YNNKEL (reference sequence). The CDR3 sequence is CASSQDPGATEAFF. The DNA for the CDR3 is TGTGCCAGCAGCCAAGACCCCGGGGCGACTGAAGCTTTCTTT.

The CDR3 DNA follows: TGCAGTGCGAGTAGCGGGGGGCCGCAAGAGCAGTACTTC. Amino acids: CSASSGGPQEQYF. The chain joins TRBV20-1 to TRBJ2-7; 10 bases line up with TRBD2. Germline trimming cut 6 bases from V and 7 bases from J; bases unmatched to any gene: 9. The CDR3 length is 13 residues. From germline, CDR1 is DFQATT and CDR2 SNEGSKA (reference sequence).

This clonotype was seen a handful of times. The DNA of the CDR3 is TGTGCCAGCAGCTTAAATCCAGGGAGCTACGAGCAGTACTTC. This translates into CASSLNPGSYEQYF. This chain uses TRBV7-3 with TRBJ2-7; D is perhaps TRBD1 or TRBD2 (5 bases each). With 1 base removed from V and 3 bases from J, the gap between germline ends came to 10 bases. CDR1 is SGHTA and CDR2 is FQGTGA in the germline V gene. This CDR3 comprises 14 residues. The full variable domain, rest sourced from reference TRBV7-3 and TRBJ2-7, is GAGVSQTPSNKVTEKGKYVELRCDPISGHTALYWYRQSLGQGPEFLIYFQGTGAADDSGLPNDRFFAVRPEGSVSTLKIQRTERGDSAVYLCASSLNPGSYEQYFGPGTRLTVT.

The chain is built from TRBV20-1 and TRBJ1-2, with TRBD1 as a possible D gene (5 bases). CDR1 DFQATT and CDR2 SNEGSKA come from the germline V gene (reference sequence). CDR3 length: 12 residues. Trimming shortened V by 3 bases and J by 4 bases, and 9 bases separated the two germline ends. CDR3 region: CSARKDTYGYTF. In DNA, the CDR3 is TGCAGTGCTAGGAAGGACACCTATGGCTACACCTTC.

This clonotype has a handful of counts. The V call is TRBV27, the J call TRBJ2-2, with no clear D. The V gene lost 5 bases and the J gene lost 7 bases, with 11 bases spanning the gap. This CDR3 is built from 13 residues. Germline lookup yields CDR1 MNHEY and CDR2 SMNVEV (reference sequence). The CDR3 loop is CASSPSRFGELFF. DNA of the CDR3: TGTGCCAGCAGTCCCTCGAGGTTCGGGGAGCTGTTTTTT.

The table lists this clonotype with many counts. The rearrangement uses TRBV7-3 and TRBJ2-1; 7 nucleotides match TRBD2. V lost 2 bases and J lost 8; bases outside the gene matches: 0. CDR3 length: 12 amino acids. Germline V lookup: CDR1 SGHTA, CDR2 FQGTGA. Written as DNA, the CDR3 is TGTGCCAGCAGCTTAGGGGGGGATGAGCAGTTCTTC. The encoded protein is CASSLGGDEQFF.

There are many counts of this clonotype. The chain joins TRBV6-2 or TRBV6-3 to TRBJ1-6, with D possibly TRBD1 on 5 matching bases. This CDR3 is built from 12 residues. Germline CDR1 and CDR2: MNHEY and SVGEGT. V was cut by 6 bases and J by 14 bases, with 14 bases left in between. In DNA, the CDR3 is TGTGCCAGCAGCCATGCCAGGGCTACCCTCCACTTT. This codes for CASSHARATLHF.

V is TRBV7-9 and J is TRBJ1-1; D uncertain. Trimming shortened V by 5 bases and J by 4 bases, and 8 bases separated the two germline ends. The germline gives CDR1 SEHNR, CDR2 FQNEAQ (reference sequence). The CDR3 runs to 12 residues. CDR3 nucleotide sequence: TGTGCCAGCAGCCCAATAATCACTGAAGCTTTCTTT. Amino acids: CASSPIITEAFF.

The chain is built from TRBV28 and TRBJ2-3; 13 nucleotides match TRBD2. Losses at the gene ends were 6 bases for V and 10 bases for J; bases not matched to a gene: 13. The germline CDR1 and CDR2 sequences are MDHEN and SYDVKM. CDR3 size: 16 residues. CDR3 protein: CASRSGTSGDAAAQYF. For the CDR3, the DNA is TGTGCCAGCAGATCCGGGACTAGCGGGGACGCAGCAGCGCAGTATTTT.

Ten or more counts support this clonotype. This rearrangement joins TRBV9 to TRBJ2-5; 8 nucleotides agree with TRBD1. Looked up from germline, CDR1 is SGDLS and CDR2 is YYNGEE. The junction had 4 bases not matched to a gene; V was cut back by 4 bases and J by 2 bases. CDR3 size: 14 residues. CDR3 nucleotide sequence: TGTGCCAGCAGCCGGGACAGGCAACAAGAGACCCAGTACTTC. Its translation is CASSRDRQQETQYF.

The rearrangement uses TRBV5-1 and TRBJ2-3; no definite D call. CDR1 is SGHRS, CDR2 YFSETQ, per germline. Between the trimmed V and J ends, which lost 4 bases and 9 bases, there was a span of 18 bases. This CDR3 region has 14 residues. CDR3 nucleotide sequence: TGCGCCAGCAGCGTCGCGGAAGAATTGAGCACGCAGTATTTT. This encodes CASSVAEELSTQYF. The full variable domain, completed using reference TRBV5-1 and TRBJ2-3, is KAGVTQTPRYLIKTRGQQVTLSCSPISGHRSVSWYQQTPGQGLQFLFEYFSETQRNKGNFPGRFSGRQFSNSRSEMNVSTLELGDSALYLCASSVAEELSTQYFGPGTRLTVL.

The chain combines TRBV18 with TRBJ2-3, with unresolved D. The V and J ends lost 3 bases and 4 bases respectively, with 11 bases between them. The CDR3 length is 14 residues. The germline V gene has CDR1 KGHSH and CDR2 LQKENI. CDR3: CASSPRQEADTQYF. CDR3 DNA: TGTGCCAGCTCACCGCGGCAAGAAGCAGATACGCAGTATTTT.

In its sample, this clonotype was seen once. V usage is TRBV2 and J usage is TRBJ2-3; no reliable D call. Per the germline V gene, CDR1 is SNHLY and CDR2 is FYNNEI. V was trimmed by 6 bases and J by 2 bases, leaving 12 bases between them. This CDR3 region has 14 residues. CDR3 amino acids: CASSTSGDTDTQYF. In nucleotides, the CDR3 is TGTGCCAGCAGCACCTCTGGGGACACAGATACGCAGTATTTT.

This clonotype was seen at least ten times. V is TRBV7-6 and J is TRBJ2-7; TRBD1 aligns across 11 bases. The CDR3 contains 15 residues. Trimming cost V 4 bases and J 2 bases; bases outside gene matches: 4. From germline, CDR1 is SGHVS and CDR2 FNYEAQ. The CDR3 loop is CASSSWTGGPYEQYF. The DNA of the CDR3 is TGTGCCAGCAGCTCATGGACAGGGGGCCCCTACGAGCAGTACTTC.

The J gene is TRBJ1-1, the V gene TRBV7-9; a possible D gene is TRBD1 (5 bases). Looked up from germline, CDR1 is SEHNR and CDR2 is FQNEAQ (reference sequence). Deletions cut 3 bases from V and 5 bases from J, with 16 bases between. The CDR3 covers 15 residues. CDR3 bases: TGTGCCAGCAGCTTCCACTGGGGGGAAAGGACTGAAGCTTTCTTT. The encoded protein is CASSFHWGERTEAFF.

This chain joins TRBV5-1 and TRBJ2-7, with D perhaps matching TRBD2 (5 bases). V lost 2 bases and J lost 2, with 11 bases in between. The CDR3 consists of 14 residues. CDR1 is SGHRS and CDR2 is YFSETQ in the germline V gene. The CDR3 region has the DNA TGCGCCAGCAGCTTTGGGCAGGAGGCCTACGAGCAGTACTTC. It is translated as CASSFGQEAYEQYF.

At least ten counts were recorded for this clonotype. This chain links TRBV5-1 with TRBJ2-2, with unresolved D. The germline V gene has CDR1 SGHRS and CDR2 YFSETQ. CDR3 length equals 15 residues. V lost 2 bases and J 1 base, leaving 9 bases between the germline ends. The CDR3 DNA follows: TGCGCCAGCAGCTTTCATGAACTGAACACCGGGGAGCTGTTTTTT. The encoded protein is CASSFHELNTGELFF.

The sample holds a few counts of this clonotype. This chain joins TRBV5-1 and TRBJ2-3, with D possibly being TRBD1 (5 bases). Germline assignment: CDR1 SGHRS and CDR2 YFSETQ. The V end lost 9 bases, the J end lost 2 bases, and 13 bases lay between the germline ends. The CDR3 extends over 13 amino acids. CDR3 region: CATTVGPTDTQYF. CDR3 bases: TGCGCCACCACGGTGGGGCCCACAGATACGCAGTATTTT.

Only a few counts were recorded for this clonotype. DNA of the CDR3: TGTGCCAGCAGCTCGGACAGGGAGAATGAAAAACTGTTTTTT. It is translated as CASSSDRENEKLFF. The chain employs TRBV11-2 and TRBJ1-4; TRBD1 agrees at 8 bases. V lost 4 bases and J lost 5; bases outside the gene matches: 3. CDR3 length: 14 residues. CDR1 SGHAT and CDR2 FQNNGV come from the germline V gene.

The gene calls are TRBV7-2 and TRBJ2-2; no definite D call. This CDR3 contains 14 residues. Germline V CDR1 and CDR2: SGHTA, FQGNSA. V was cut by 2 bases and J by 6 bases, with 10 bases left in between. This chain's CDR3 is CASSLLWAAGELFF. CDR3 sequence (DNA): TGTGCCAGCAGCTTACTTTGGGCCGCCGGGGAGCTGTTTTTT.

This clonotype has a handful of counts. The chain has TRBV3-1 and TRBJ2-1; 7 bases map to TRBD2. The CDR3 length is 11 residues. With 3 bases clipped from V and 10 bases from J, the junction kept 0 bases outside the gene matches. Looked up from germline, CDR1 is LGHDT and CDR2 is YNNKEL (reference sequence). The CDR3 region is CASSQGGEQFF. The DNA for the CDR3 is TGTGCCAGCAGCCAGGGGGGGGAGCAGTTCTTC.

The chain is built from TRBV12-3 or TRBV12-4 and TRBJ2-1; no definite D call. The CDR3 totals 18 residues. The V and J ends lost 2 bases and 7 bases respectively, with 24 bases between them. The CDR3 is CASSLSPGGYRVRNEQFF. For the CDR3, the DNA is TGTGCCAGCAGTTTATCCCCGGGTGGCTATCGTGTCAGGAATGAGCAGTTCTTC.

This clonotype has more than one count but fewer than ten. The chain recombines TRBV6-6 with TRBJ1-4; D gene uncertain. The CDR3 consists of 14 residues. Trimming cost V 4 bases and J 0 bases, with 6 bases left between them. CDR1 and CDR2 from the germline V gene are MNHNY and SVGAGI (reference sequence). CDR3 sequence reads: CASSLVSTNEKLFF. In DNA, the CDR3 is TGTGCCAGCAGTTTGGTTTCAACTAATGAAAAACTGTTTTTT.

The chain couples TRBV9 to TRBJ2-4; possibly TRBD1 for D (6 bases). V lost 4 bases and J 7 bases, leaving 18 bases between the germline ends. The CDR3 is made up of 15 amino acids. Germline V lookup: CDR1 SGDLS, CDR2 YYNGEE. CDR3 sequence (DNA): TGTGCCAGCAGCCCCCACCCGGGTCAGGGGAACATTCAGTACTTC. Its protein is CASSPHPGQGNIQYF.

This clonotype appeared many times. The rearrangement uses TRBV20-1 and TRBJ1-2; a possible D gene is TRBD1 (6 bases). The CDR3 is made up of 14 amino acids. Germline V CDR1 and CDR2: DFQATT, SNEGSKA (reference sequence). V lost 2 bases and J 1 base, leaving 11 bases between the germline ends. The CDR3 region has the DNA TGCAGTGCTAGAAGGACAGACCTTAACTATGGCTACACCTTC. Protein product: CSARRTDLNYGYTF.

The CDR3 sequence is CASSQDGVWLDQETQYF. For the CDR3, the DNA is TGTGCCAGCAGCCAAGATGGAGTTTGGTTAGACCAAGAGACCCAGTACTTC. The V gene is TRBV4-2, the J gene TRBJ2-5, with no clear D. Germline loops: CDR1 LGHNA, CDR2 YNFKEQ. The ends were cut back, 0 bases at V and 0 bases at J, with 14 bases in the middle. The CDR3 is made up of 17 amino acids.

This clonotype was seen repeatedly, ten times or more. The rearrangement joins TRBV7-2 to TRBJ2-3; D uncertain. Deletions cut 5 bases from V and 4 bases from J, with 10 bases between. This CDR3 comprises 13 residues. Germline CDR1 SGHTA, CDR2 FQGNSA. The CDR3 sequence: CASSRRSPDTQYF. CDR3 bases: TGTGCCAGCAGCCGGCGATCTCCAGATACGCAGTATTTT. The whole variable domain, filled in from reference TRBV7-2 and TRBJ2-3, reads GAGVSQSPSNKVTEKGKDVELRCDPISGHTALYWYRQSLGQGLEFLIYFQGNSAPDKSGLPSDRFSAERTGGSVSTLTIQRTQQEDSAVYLCASSRRSPDTQYFGPGTRLTVL.

The chain uses TRBV27 and TRBJ2-1; 7 bases are shared with TRBD2. This CDR3 has 16 residues. The germline CDR1 and CDR2 sequences are MNHEY and SMNVEV (reference sequence). V lost 2 bases, J lost 0 bases, and 4 bases stayed unmatched. CDR3 sequence reads: CASSLTGGGSYNEQFF. For the CDR3, the DNA is TGTGCCAGCAGTTTAACCGGCGGGGGCTCCTACAATGAGCAGTTCTTC.

This clonotype has just a few counts. The chain links TRBV3-1 to TRBJ2-1; TRBD2 matches at 8 bases. V dropped 4 bases and J dropped 0; count of bases not matched to a gene: 2. Germline CDR1 LGHDT, CDR2 YNNKEL (reference sequence). This CDR3 has 15 amino acids. The DNA for the CDR3 is TGTGCCAGCAGCCCAGCGGGGGTCTCCTACAATGAGCAGTTCTTC. It specifies CASSPAGVSYNEQFF.

Points on this clonotype: The junction departs from the called germline gene at one end, perhaps through a read error. The rearrangement links TRBV12-3 or TRBV12-4 to TRBJ2-2; D may be TRBD1 (6 bases). The CDR3 consists of 15 residues. The DNA of the CDR3 is TGTGCCCGCAGTTCCGGGACACAAAACACCGGGGAGCTGTTTTTT. The encoded protein is CARSSGTQNTGELFF.

This chain connects TRBV7-3 to TRBJ2-2; 15 nucleotides line up with TRBD2. V dropped 5 bases and J dropped 6; count of bases not matched to a gene: 4. Germline V gene sequence: CDR1 SGHTA, CDR2 FQGTGA. This CDR3 is 16 amino acids long. The CDR3 sequence is CASSRTSGGAPGELFF. For the CDR3, the DNA is TGTGCCAGCAGCAGGACTAGCGGGGGGGCCCCCGGGGAGCTGTTTTTT.

This clonotype was seen many times. V and J are TRBV5-5 and TRBJ1-6; no clear D. Trimming removed 3 bases from V and 9 bases from J, with 7 bases in between. From germline, CDR1 is SGHKS and CDR2 YYEKEE (reference sequence). This CDR3 has 12 amino acids. CDR3 DNA: TGTGCCAGCAGCTCTACTACTTCACCCCTCCACTTT. Its translation is CASSSTTSPLHF. Complete variable domain (other parts from reference TRBV5-5 and TRBJ1-6): DAGVTQSPTHLIKTRGQQVTLRCSPISGHKSVSWYQQVLGQGPQFIFQYYEKEERGRGNFPDRFSARQFPNYSSELNVNALLLGDSALYLCASSSTTSPLHFGNGTRLTVT.